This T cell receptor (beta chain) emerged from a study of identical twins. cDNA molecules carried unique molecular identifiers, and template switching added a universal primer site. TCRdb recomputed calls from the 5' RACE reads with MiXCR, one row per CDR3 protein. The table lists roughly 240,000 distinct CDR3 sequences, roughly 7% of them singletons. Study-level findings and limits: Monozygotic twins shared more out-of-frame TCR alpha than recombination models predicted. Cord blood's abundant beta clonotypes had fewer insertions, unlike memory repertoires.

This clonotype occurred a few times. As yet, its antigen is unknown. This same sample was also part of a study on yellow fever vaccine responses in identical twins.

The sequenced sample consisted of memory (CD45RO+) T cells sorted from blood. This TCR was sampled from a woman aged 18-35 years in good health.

CDR3 protein: CASSQGDVSYNEQFF. The CDR3 DNA reads TGCGCCAGCAGCCAAGGGGACGTCTCCTACAATGAGCAGTTCTTC. The chain couples TRBV4-1 to TRBJ2-1; D possibly matches TRBD1 or TRBD2 (5 bases each). Trimming pared 1 base from V and 0 bases from J, leaving 7 bases between. CDR1 and CDR2 (germline): MGHRA, YSYEKL. The CDR3 contains 15 residues.